This TCR beta chain appears in the sequencing data of a study of beta chain features in type 1 diabetes. Study in general: Across every sample, about 110 million sorted cells were examined in total.

For this clone: Its target is unknown.

All of the isolated RNA was reverse transcribed, so expressed TCRB transcripts were sequenced. The protocol was immunoSEQ multiplex PCR, while the TCRdb copy is restricted to in-frame clones and leaves out a portion. The table lists about 260,000 clones, around 24% of them singletons. Study-wide results and limits: PCR might pick shorter templates more often, in the same way for patients and controls. Moderate but significant shortening of TCRB CDR3s was recorded in all four CD4+ subsets from Type 1 diabetes patients.

Germline CDR1 reads GTSNPN; CDR2 reads SVGIG (reference sequence). CDR3 size: 12 residues. The V and J ends lost 5 bases and 5 bases respectively, with 12 bases between them. Every donor had blood drawn once into heparin, 100 to 150 mL on average. This chain uses TRBV30 with TRBJ2-5; D possibly corresponds to TRBD2 (7 bases). Sequencing was performed on naive CD4+ T cells from blood. This TCR came from a woman aged 30 to 39 with type 1 diabetes. The CDR3 here is CAWGLGGETQYF. The CDR3 DNA is TGTGCCTGGGGACTAGGGGGGGAGACCCAGTACTTC. The variable domain in full, with the rest retrieved from reference TRBV30 and TRBJ2-5, is SQTIHQWPATLVQPVGSPLSLECTVEGTSNPNLYWYRQAAGRGLQLLFYSVGIGQISSEVPQNLSASRPQDRQFILSSKKLLLSDSGFYLCAWGLGGETQYFGPGTRLLVL.